Given below is one T cell receptor (beta chain) in context. Sequenced by immunoSEQ multiplex PCR; TCRdb stores in-frame clones only, minus some. The data hold tens of thousands of clones, with around 93% observed a single time. The data belong to a study of control samples from healthy donors and cancer patients. The CDR3 length is 15 residues. The germline V gene encodes CDR1 SGHDT and CDR2 YYEEEE. V was clipped by 1 base and J by 3 bases; unmatched bases: 3. The chain recombines TRBV5-6 with TRBJ2-2; 7 positions match TRBD1. The sequencing sample was made of PBMCs. The clonotype was recovered from a young man with colorectal cancer. In DNA, the CDR3 is TGTGCCAGCAGCTTGACAGGGGAATACACCGGGGAGCTGTTTTTT. This translates into CASSLTGEYTGELFF. Looking up the rest from reference TRBV5-6 and TRBJ2-2 gives the full variable domain: DAGVTQSPTHLIKTRGQQVTLRCSPKSGHDTVSWYQQALGQGPQFIFQYYEEEERQRGNFPDRFSGHQFPNYSSELNVNALLLGDSALYLCASSLTGEYTGELFFGEGSRLTVL.